This T cell receptor beta chain was sequenced for a study of cytomegalovirus exposure and HLA in healthy donors. Study details: A data release that came early held about 89 million unique TCRs from HLA-typed donors. General study findings and limits: Using the classifier, cytomegalovirus status was reportedly diagnosed with high specificity and sensitivity. Some TCR beta chains (more than 150 of them) were listed as cytomegalovirus-associated.

Per the germline V gene, CDR1 is SEHNR and CDR2 is FQNEAQ (reference sequence). The ends lost 6 bases at V and 5 bases at J; junction bases unmatched: 6. This CDR3 is built from 13 residues. With respect to this clone: Its antigen is currently unknown.

Unrecorded immune exposures were likely, despite nominal health at sampling. Use of 60 Vbeta and 13 Jbeta primers characterized the PCR. Sequencing used immunoSEQ multiplex PCR; TCRdb keeps in-frame clones, though not all of them. The sample yields 120,000 to 150,000 clones, roughly 76% seen once. The sequence was collected from a man younger than 35 in good health and CMV-seronegative. Specimen: PBMCs. V usage is TRBV7-9 and J usage is TRBJ2-5; 7 bases match TRBD2. The CDR3 nucleotides read TGTGCCAGCAGGGCGGGAGTGGAGGAGACCCAGTACTTC. Residues: CASRAGVEETQYF. The complete variable domain, with remaining parts taken from reference TRBV7-9 and TRBJ2-5, reads DTGVSQNPRHKITKRGQNVTFRCDPISEHNRLYWYRQTLGQGPEFLTYFQNEAQLEKSRLLSDRFSAERPKGSFSTLEIQRTEQGDSAMYLCASRAGVEETQYFGPGTRLLVL.